One sample yielded the 16 T cell receptor beta chains listed below, sequenced in a study of naive and memory T cell subsets. Ligated cDNA underwent four rounds of PCR with nested alpha and beta constant region primers and SP2. TCRdb analysed the 5' RACE reads with MiXCR anew, one entry per CDR3 protein. The profile shows 55,000 to 70,000 distinct CDR3 sequences, 6.5% to 8.5% of them singletons. An oligonucleotide containing a UMI was ligated to the 3' end of TCR cDNA. Receptors originate from a female donor in good health.

The chain carries TRBV7-2 and TRBJ1-1, with D maybe TRBD1 (5 bases). The CDR3 is made up of 21 amino acids. V dropped 1 base and J dropped 0 bases, with 27 bases sitting between them. Germline lookup yields CDR1 SGHTA and CDR2 FQGNSA. The CDR3 region has the DNA TGTGCCAGCAGCTTAGAGGAGGGTTGGGGGTGGTCGAGAAAAATGAACACTGAAGCTTTCTTT. Its protein is CASSLEEGWGWSRKMNTEAFF.

The chain couples TRBV9 to TRBJ2-3, with D unresolved. The CDR3 spans 16 residues. Germline CDR1 is SGDLS and CDR2 is YYNGEE. V dropped 0 bases and J dropped 2 bases, with 13 bases sitting between them. Written as DNA, the CDR3 is TGTGCCAGCAGCGTAGGTTCAGCGCCTAACACAGATACGCAGTATTTT. Translated, it gives CASSVGSAPNTDTQYF.

This clonotype appeared many times. CDR3 region: CASSLVRGANVLTF. CDR3 nucleotide sequence: TGTGCCAGCAGCTTAGTGCGAGGGGCCAACGTCCTGACTTTC. The chain joins TRBV7-9 to TRBJ2-6; the D is unclear. The CDR3 runs 14 residues. The germline V and J ends were trimmed by 1 base and 4 bases, with 5 bases remaining between them. In germline, CDR1 is SEHNR, CDR2 FQNEAQ (reference sequence).

This clonotype was observed a few times. The gene calls are TRBV18 and TRBJ2-3; 12 positions match TRBD1. Germline V CDR1 and CDR2: KGHSH, LQKENI. V gave up 3 bases and J gave up 6 bases; unmatched junction bases: 10. This CDR3 is built from 17 residues. The CDR3 here is CASSPLGQGAKTDTQYF. CDR3 coding DNA: TGTGCCAGCTCACCGTTGGGACAGGGGGCAAAGACCGATACGCAGTATTTT.

This clonotype was observed at least ten times. The rearrangement links TRBV6-5 to TRBJ1-2, with TRBD1 as a possible D gene (5 bases). V was trimmed by 7 bases and J by 7 bases, leaving 22 bases between them. CDR3 length equals 15 residues. The germline V gene encodes CDR1 MNHEY and CDR2 SVGAGI. The CDR3 here is CASTPSQTARRGYTF. In DNA form, the CDR3 reads TGTGCCAGCACCCCAAGCCAGACAGCCAGACGTGGCTACACCTTC.

CDR3 sequence (DNA): TGTGCCAGCAGGGCGGGGGGAATAGTTTTCCTCAATGAGCAGTTCTTC. It is translated as CASRAGGIVFLNEQFF. The V and J genes are TRBV6-2 or TRBV6-3 and TRBJ2-1; 8 bases fit TRBD2. CDR3 length: 16 residues. Germline V gives CDR1 MNHEY, CDR2 SVGEGT. V lost 6 bases, J lost 6 bases, and 13 bases stayed unmatched.

The V gene is TRBV27, the J gene TRBJ2-3; 10 nucleotides line up with TRBD1. V dropped 5 bases and J dropped 6; count of bases not matched to a gene: 8. Per the germline V gene, CDR1 is MNHEY and CDR2 is SMNVEV (reference sequence). The CDR3 spans 15 residues. The CDR3 here is CASSTWDRGKDTQYF. The CDR3 DNA is TGTGCCAGCAGTACCTGGGACAGGGGTAAGGATACGCAGTATTTT.

The chain has TRBV14 and TRBJ2-1; D remains unclear. This CDR3 has 13 residues. V was shortened by 6 bases and J by 1 base, with 7 bases between the two germline ends. Per germline, CDR1 SGHDN and CDR2 FVKESK. The CDR3 DNA sequence: TGTGCCAGCAGTCTAGAGTCCTACAATGAGCAGTTCTTC. Amino acids: CASSLESYNEQFF. Full variable domain (rest looked up from reference TRBV14 and TRBJ2-1): EAGVTQFPSHSVIEKGQTVTLRCDPISGHDNLYWYRRVMGKEIKFLLHFVKESKQDESGMPNNRFLAERTGGTYSTLKVQPAELEDSGVYFCASSLESYNEQFFGPGTRLTVL.

The sample holds many counts of this clonotype. The chain combines TRBV30 with TRBJ2-2, with 7 bases that match TRBD1. The V gene end was trimmed by 8 bases and the J gene end by 7 bases; junction bases not matched to a gene: 10. Germline lookup yields CDR1 GTSNPN and CDR2 SVGIG (reference sequence). The CDR3 spans 13 residues. This CDR3 is CAGPGQRDGELFF. As DNA, the CDR3 is TGTGCCGGCCCGGGACAGCGTGACGGGGAGCTGTTTTTT.

This clonotype was detected only a few times. This rearrangement joins TRBV20-1 to TRBJ2-5; possible D gene TRBD1, 5 bases. Germline V gives CDR1 DFQATT, CDR2 SNEGSKA (reference sequence). V was clipped by 0 bases and J by 2 bases, with 16 bases between them. This CDR3 is built from 16 residues. CDR3 DNA: TGCAGTGCTAGAGATAGTTCAGGGCCCCCTCAAGAGACCCAGTACTTC. Translation gives CSARDSSGPPQETQYF.

The V gene is TRBV7-2, the J gene TRBJ1-1; a weak D match, TRBD1 (5 bases). Trimming took off 1 base at V and 2 bases at J, with 8 bases between the two ends. The CDR3 contains 14 residues. Germline CDR1 and CDR2: SGHTA and FQGNSA. For the CDR3, the DNA is TGTGCCAGCAGCTTAGGACAGAGTAACACTGAAGCTTTCTTT. This encodes CASSLGQSNTEAFF.

This clonotype showed up many times. The CDR3, as DNA: TGTGCCATCAGTGGGGACCATAGCAATCAGCCCCAGCATTTT. Protein sequence: CAISGDHSNQPQHF. The chain couples TRBV10-3 to TRBJ1-5; D is possibly TRBD1 (5 bases). This CDR3 is 14 amino acids long. V was cut by 4 bases and J by 0 bases, with 7 bases left in between. Germline lookup yields CDR1 ENHRY and CDR2 SYGVKD.

As concerns this clonotype: A much larger clone differs from this one at a single base, so this may be a read error. The DNA of the CDR3 is TGTGCCAGCAGTGAACACGGTCCATTGTCGAATGAGCAGTTCTTC. Translation gives CASSEHGPLSNEQFF. The V and J genes are TRBV6-1 and TRBJ2-1; D not resolved. The CDR3 has 15 amino acids. Germline assignment: CDR1 MNHNS and CDR2 SASEGT. V lost 2 bases and J lost 7, with 15 bases in between.

This clonotype was seen a handful of times. This may arise from a read error, as a much more abundant clone is one base away. This chain joins TRBV6-5 and TRBJ1-2, with D maybe TRBD1 (5 bases). This CDR3 has 14 amino acids. Trimming stripped 6 bases from V and 13 bases from J, with 24 bases between. Germline V CDR1 and CDR2: MNHEY, SVGAGI. CDR3 nucleotide sequence: TGTGCCAGCAGGGGGGACGACCTTTCGAGAGAGGCCACCTTC. This translates into CASRGDDLSREATF.

V gene TRBV9 combines with J gene TRBJ1-2; D is possibly TRBD1 (5 bases). The V gene's germline CDR1 is SGDLS and CDR2 YYNGEE. V lost 3 bases to trimming and J lost 7 bases, with 10 bases between them. The CDR3 covers 12 residues. The CDR3 nucleotides are TGTGCCAGCAGCGCGGGGCCTGCTGGCTACACCTTC. This codes for CASSAGPAGYTF.

This clonotype was found many times. The V and J genes are TRBV14 and TRBJ1-2; D gene uncertain. Germline CDR1 reads SGHDN; CDR2 reads FVKESK. CDR3 length: 12 amino acids. V shed 1 base and J shed 10 bases, with 10 bases lying between them. DNA of the CDR3: TGTGCCAGCAGCCAAGGACTAGGTGACTACACCTTC. Its translation: CASSQGLGDYTF.